This is a list of T cell receptor beta chains from one sample in a study of T cell repertoires in cytomegalovirus infection. TCRdb analysed the reads with MiXCR anew, one entry per CDR3 protein. Of about 440,000 distinct CDR3 sequences listed, roughly 30% are singletons. The source material was PBMCs. The receptor source for this set is a human donor in good health (CMV status not recorded). Some clones in this sample may be carry-over from other donors' samples. The CDR3 runs from the conserved cysteine through the conserved F or W. A D gene is named only where the DNA matches it firmly. Some rows have no size entry. The others give once, few or many, or a class for an expanded clone.

V: TRBV7-9
J: TRBJ1-4
D: -
size: -
CDR3: CASSLGQMNEKLFF
DNA: TGTGCCAGCAGCTTAGGACAGATGAATGAAAAACTGTTTTTT

V: TRBV19
J: TRBJ2-3
D: TRBD2
size: -
CDR3: CASRATSDYPHTQYF
DNA: TGTGCCAGTAGAGCTACTAGCGATTACCCGCATACGCAGTATTTT

V: TRBV7-9
J: TRBJ2-5
D: -
size: many
CDR3: CASSSSTWYAQETQYF
DNA: TGTGCCAGCAGCTCCTCGACTTGGTACGCGCAGGAGACCCAGTACTTC

V: TRBV7-6
J: TRBJ2-1
D: -
size: many
CDR3: CASSPPPNEQFF
DNA: TGTGCCAGCAGCCCCCCGCCAAATGAGCAGTTCTTC

V: TRBV19
J: TRBJ1-5
D: TRBD1
size: few
CDR3: CASSSFDRGNQPQHF
DNA: TGTGCCAGTAGTTCCTTCGACAGGGGAAATCAGCCCCAGCATTTT

V: TRBV6-1
J: TRBJ2-5
D: TRBD2
size: few
CDR3: CASSEVWRGGQETQYF
DNA: TGTGCCAGCAGTGAAGTGTGGCGGGGGGGCCAGGAGACCCAGTACTTC

V: TRBV11-2
J: TRBJ2-2
D: -
size: -
CDR3: CASGGTGVTGELFF
DNA: TGTGCCAGCGGGGGAACGGGGGTCACCGGGGAGCTGTTTTTT

V: TRBV19
J: TRBJ2-3
D: -
size: -
CDR3: CASRGHNTQYF
DNA: TGTGCCAGTAGGGGCCACAATACGCAGTATTTT

V: TRBV12-3/TRBV12-4
J: TRBJ2-7
D: -
size: many
CDR3: CASSLGGPREQYF
DNA: TGTGCCAGCAGTTTAGGGGGACCCCGCGAGCAGTACTTC

V: TRBV7-9
J: TRBJ2-5
D: -
size: few
CDR3: CASIMGETQYF
DNA: TGTGCCAGCATCATGGGGGAGACCCAGTACTTC

V: TRBV20-1
J: TRBJ1-2
D: TRBD1
size: few
CDR3: CSARGDRAAGYTF
DNA: TGCAGTGCTAGAGGGGACAGAGCTGCCGGCTACACCTTC

V: TRBV15
J: TRBJ1-5
D: TRBD1
size: -
CDR3: CATSRDIGQGDQPQHF
DNA: TGTGCCACCAGCAGAGATATCGGGCAGGGGGATCAGCCCCAGCATTTT

V: TRBV29-1
J: TRBJ2-5
D: -
size: -
CDR3: CSVGGALETQYF
DNA: TGCAGCGTGGGGGGGGCATTAGAGACCCAGTACTTC

V: TRBV10-3
J: TRBJ1-5
D: -
size: -
CDR3: CAIGKGNQPQHF
DNA: TGTGCCATCGGGAAGGGCAATCAGCCCCAGCATTTT

V: TRBV6-5
J: TRBJ1-3
D: -
size: -
CDR3: CASSYSPGATGNTIYF
DNA: TGTGCCAGCAGTTACTCCCCGGGGGCGACTGGAAACACCATATATTTT

V: TRBV11-2
J: TRBJ1-4
D: -
size: few
CDR3: CASSASGAATNEKLFF
DNA: TGTGCCAGCAGCGCATCCGGCGCAGCAACTAATGAAAAACTGTTTTTT

V: TRBV5-1
J: TRBJ2-1
D: TRBD2
size: -
CDR3: CASSFSGGGHNEQFF
DNA: TGCGCCAGCTCATTCTCGGGGGGGGGACACAATGAGCAGTTCTTC

V: TRBV6-9
J: TRBJ1-5
D: -
size: few
CDR3: CASSSGQRSNQPQHF
DNA: TGTGCCAGCAGTTCCGGACAACGTAGCAATCAGCCCCAGCATTTT

V: TRBV7-6
J: TRBJ2-7
D: TRBD1
size: few
CDR3: CASSAGTGADYEQYF
DNA: TGTGCCAGCAGCGCAGGGACAGGGGCTGACTACGAGCAGTACTTC

V: TRBV7-6
J: TRBJ2-5
D: -
size: many
CDR3: CASTIGPGLETQYF
DNA: TGTGCCAGCACCATAGGGCCGGGCTTGGAGACCCAGTACTTC

V: TRBV19
J: TRBJ2-3
D: -
size: -
CDR3: CASGAETDTQYF
DNA: TGTGCCAGTGGGGCAGAGACAGATACGCAGTATTTT

V: TRBV4-1
J: TRBJ2-3
D: -
size: -
CDR3: CASSQAGPGGPRTDTQYF
DNA: TGCGCCAGCAGCCAAGCCGGGCCCGGGGGGCCCCGCACAGATACGCAGTATTTT

V: TRBV28
J: TRBJ1-4
D: TRBD1
size: -
CDR3: CASSGQGTNEKLFF
DNA: TGTGCCAGCAGCGGACAGGGTACTAATGAAAAACTGTTTTTT

V: TRBV15
J: TRBJ2-1
D: TRBD1
size: few
CDR3: CATSSSTRDRIYEQFF
DNA: TGTGCCACCAGTTCAAGTACCCGGGACAGGATATACGAGCAGTTCTTC

V: TRBV6-2/TRBV6-3
J: TRBJ2-1
D: TRBD2
size: -
CDR3: CASSPTSGAITYNEQFF
DNA: TGTGCCAGCAGCCCAACTAGCGGGGCGATTACTTACAATGAGCAGTTCTTC

V: TRBV19
J: TRBJ1-5
D: TRBD1
size: few
CDR3: CASSIGGQENQPQHF
DNA: TGTGCCAGTAGTATCGGGGGACAGGAAAATCAGCCCCAGCATTTT

V: TRBV7-2
J: TRBJ2-2
D: TRBD1
size: many
CDR3: CASSRWGRGRGLDTGELFF
DNA: TGTGCCAGCAGCCGCTGGGGCAGGGGGCGAGGGTTGGACACCGGGGAGCTGTTTTTT

V: TRBV6-2/TRBV6-3
J: TRBJ2-7
D: -
size: -
CDR3: CASSMTGSYEQYF
DNA: TGTGCCAGCAGTATGACAGGTAGCTACGAGCAGTACTTC

V: TRBV28
J: TRBJ1-2
D: TRBD1
size: -
CDR3: CASSCGTGGTHYGYTF
DNA: TGTGCCAGCAGTTGTGGGACAGGGGGTACCCACTATGGCTACACCTTC

V: TRBV6-1
J: TRBJ2-5
D: -
size: few
CDR3: CASSEAFPTGTQYF
DNA: TGTGCCAGCAGTGAAGCGTTCCCGACGGGGACCCAGTACTTC

V: TRBV24-1
J: TRBJ2-3
D: -
size: few
CDR3: CATSDFGGDTQYF
DNA: TGTGCCACCAGTGATTTCGGCGGTGATACGCAGTATTTT

V: TRBV11-1
J: TRBJ1-3
D: -
size: -
CDR3: CASKSPGGGATGNTIYF
DNA: TGTGCCAGCAAATCCCCCGGTGGGGGCGCGACTGGAAACACCATATATTTT

V: TRBV18
J: TRBJ1-4
D: -
size: -
CDR3: CASSPQYSTNEKLFF
DNA: TGTGCCAGCTCACCTCAGTATTCAACTAATGAAAAACTGTTTTTT

V: TRBV4-3
J: TRBJ1-5
D: -
size: -
CDR3: CASSQDSGRGQPQHF
DNA: TGCGCCAGCAGCCAAGATTCGGGGCGAGGTCAGCCCCAGCATTTT

V: TRBV7-6
J: TRBJ2-1
D: TRBD2
size: -
CDR3: CASSLEPSGGLGEQFF
DNA: TGTGCCAGCAGCTTAGAGCCGAGCGGGGGGTTGGGTGAGCAGTTCTTC

V: TRBV2
J: TRBJ2-7
D: TRBD1
size: few
CDR3: CASTVDRGLYEQYF
DNA: TGTGCCAGCACCGTGGACAGGGGGTTGTACGAGCAGTACTTC

V: TRBV7-9
J: TRBJ1-3
D: -
size: -
CDR3: CASSEGSILHRTSSGNTIYF
DNA: TGTGCCAGCAGCGAAGGGTCGATACTCCACAGGACGAGCTCTGGAAACACCATATATTTT

V: TRBV20-1
J: TRBJ2-3
D: TRBD2
size: once
CDR3: CSARRRGGGADTQYF
DNA: TGCAGTGCTAGGAGACGGGGGGGCGGCGCAGATACGCAGTATTTT

V: TRBV2
J: TRBJ2-2
D: TRBD2
size: -
CDR3: CASGGSGGPNTGELFF
DNA: TGTGCCAGCGGGGGGAGCGGGGGTCCGAACACCGGGGAGCTGTTTTTT

V: TRBV29-1
J: TRBJ1-4
D: -
size: -
CDR3: CSGGEGEKLFF
DNA: TGCAGCGGGGGAGAGGGTGAAAAACTGTTTTTT

V: TRBV12-3/TRBV12-4
J: TRBJ1-6
D: TRBD1
size: many
CDR3: CASSFWDRNSPLHF
DNA: TGTGCCAGCAGTTTTTGGGACAGGAATTCACCCCTCCACTTT

V: TRBV3-1
J: TRBJ2-5
D: TRBD2
size: -
CDR3: CASSQGGGAGETQYF
DNA: TGTGCCAGCAGCCAAGGCGGGGGGGCCGGTGAGACCCAGTACTTC

V: TRBV4-1
J: TRBJ1-5
D: -
size: few
CDR3: CASSQENGQQNQPQHF
DNA: TGCGCCAGCAGCCAAGAGAACGGACAACAAAATCAGCCCCAGCATTTT

V: TRBV7-6
J: TRBJ2-2
D: TRBD2
size: many
CDR3: CASSPLAGNTGELFF
DNA: TGTGCCAGCAGCCCCTTAGCGGGAAACACCGGGGAGCTGTTTTTT

V: TRBV7-2
J: TRBJ2-5
D: -
size: few
CDR3: CASSAIWTQQETQYF
DNA: TGTGCCAGCAGCGCGATTTGGACCCAACAAGAGACCCAGTACTTC

V: TRBV6-5
J: TRBJ2-5
D: -
size: -
CDR3: CASSYGGVRGRETQYF
DNA: TGTGCCAGCAGTTACGGGGGGGTCAGGGGGAGAGAGACCCAGTACTTC

V: TRBV5-1
J: TRBJ2-7
D: TRBD2
size: few
CDR3: CASSLGASPTSGGFEQYF
DNA: TGCGCCAGCAGCCTGGGGGCCAGCCCGACTAGCGGGGGTTTCGAGCAGTACTTC

V: TRBV7-6
J: TRBJ2-5
D: TRBD2
size: few
CDR3: CASSLGVPSGQETQYF
DNA: TGTGCCAGCAGCTTAGGGGTCCCTAGCGGCCAAGAGACCCAGTACTTC

V: TRBV19
J: TRBJ1-6
D: -
size: many
CDR3: CASSGAGSPSSYNSPLHF
DNA: TGTGCCAGTAGTGGGGCGGGGAGCCCGAGCTCCTATAATTCACCCCTCCACTTT

V: TRBV7-2
J: TRBJ2-1
D: -
size: many
CDR3: CASSLQSGFDEQFF
DNA: TGTGCCAGCAGCTTACAGAGTGGGTTTGATGAGCAGTTCTTC

V: TRBV12-3/TRBV12-4
J: TRBJ1-1
D: TRBD1
size: -
CDR3: CASSPLSRQGTNTEAFF
DNA: TGTGCCAGCAGCCCATTATCGCGACAGGGGACGAACACTGAAGCTTTCTTT

V: TRBV6-2/TRBV6-3
J: TRBJ2-1
D: -
size: -
CDR3: CASSYGSSLVQFF
DNA: TGTGCCAGCAGTTACGGGTCCAGTCTGGTGCAGTTCTTC

V: TRBV5-4
J: TRBJ1-3
D: -
size: -
CDR3: CASSHRDKNSGNTIYF
DNA: TGTGCCAGCAGCCACAGGGATAAAAACTCTGGAAACACCATATATTTT

V: TRBV7-6
J: TRBJ2-7
D: TRBD2
size: many
CDR3: CASSLAPLAGDEQYF
DNA: TGTGCCAGCAGCTTAGCGCCACTAGCGGGGGACGAGCAGTACTTC